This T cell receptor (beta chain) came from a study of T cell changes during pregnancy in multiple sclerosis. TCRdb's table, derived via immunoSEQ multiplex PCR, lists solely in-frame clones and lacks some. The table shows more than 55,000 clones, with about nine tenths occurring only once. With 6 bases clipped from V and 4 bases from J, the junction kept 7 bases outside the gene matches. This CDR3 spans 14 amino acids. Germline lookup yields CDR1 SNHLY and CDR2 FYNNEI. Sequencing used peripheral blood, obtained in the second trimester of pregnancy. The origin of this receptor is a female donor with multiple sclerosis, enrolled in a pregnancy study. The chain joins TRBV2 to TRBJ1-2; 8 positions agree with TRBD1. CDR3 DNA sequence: TGTGCCAGCAGCTACTCTGGACAGGGCTATGGCTACACCTTC. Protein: CASSYSGQGYGYTF.